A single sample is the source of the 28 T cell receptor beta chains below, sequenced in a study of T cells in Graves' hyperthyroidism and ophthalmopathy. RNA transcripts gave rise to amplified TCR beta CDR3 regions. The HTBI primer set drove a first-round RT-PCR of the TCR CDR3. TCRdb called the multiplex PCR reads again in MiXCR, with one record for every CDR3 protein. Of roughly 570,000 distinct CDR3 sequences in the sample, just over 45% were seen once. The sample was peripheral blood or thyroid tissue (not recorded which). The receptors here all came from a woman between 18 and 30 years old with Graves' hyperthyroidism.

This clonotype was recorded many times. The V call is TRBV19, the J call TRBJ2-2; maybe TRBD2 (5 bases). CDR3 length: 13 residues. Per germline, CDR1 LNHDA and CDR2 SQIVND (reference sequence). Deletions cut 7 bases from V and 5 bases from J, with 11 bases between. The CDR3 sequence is CASNDRRTGELFF. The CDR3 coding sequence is TGTGCCAGTAATGACCGGAGGACCGGGGAGCTGTTTTTT.

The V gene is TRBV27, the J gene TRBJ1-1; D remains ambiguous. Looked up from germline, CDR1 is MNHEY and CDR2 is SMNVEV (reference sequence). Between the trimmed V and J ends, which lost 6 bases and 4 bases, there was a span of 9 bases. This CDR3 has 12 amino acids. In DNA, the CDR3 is TGTGCCAGCAGCCCAGCTGGCACTGAAGCTTTCTTT. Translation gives CASSPAGTEAFF.

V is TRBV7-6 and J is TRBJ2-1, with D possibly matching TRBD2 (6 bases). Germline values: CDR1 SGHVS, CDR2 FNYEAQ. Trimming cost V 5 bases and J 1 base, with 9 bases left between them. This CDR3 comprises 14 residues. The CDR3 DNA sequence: TGTGCCAGCAGCCGTAGCGGTTCCTACAATGAGCAGTTCTTC. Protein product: CASSRSGSYNEQFF. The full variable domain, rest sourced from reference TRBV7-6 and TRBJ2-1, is GAGVSQSPRYKVTKRGQDVALRCDPISGHVSLYWYRQALGQGPEFLTYFNYEAQQDKSGLPNDRFSAERPEGSISTLTIQRTEQRDSAMYRCASSRSGSYNEQFFGPGTRLTVL.

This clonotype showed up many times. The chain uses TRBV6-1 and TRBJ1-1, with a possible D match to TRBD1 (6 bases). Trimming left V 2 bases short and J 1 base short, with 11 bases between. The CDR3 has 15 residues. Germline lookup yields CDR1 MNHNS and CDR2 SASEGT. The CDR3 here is CASSEFPGQNTEAFF. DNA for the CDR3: TGTGCCAGCAGTGAATTTCCGGGACAGAACACTGAAGCTTTCTTT.

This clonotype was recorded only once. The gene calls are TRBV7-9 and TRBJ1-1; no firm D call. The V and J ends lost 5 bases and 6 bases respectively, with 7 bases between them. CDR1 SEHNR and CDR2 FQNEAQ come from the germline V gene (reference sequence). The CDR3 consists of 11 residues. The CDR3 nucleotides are TGTGCCAGCAGCCGGACCTCTGAAGCTTTCTTT. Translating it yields CASSRTSEAFF.

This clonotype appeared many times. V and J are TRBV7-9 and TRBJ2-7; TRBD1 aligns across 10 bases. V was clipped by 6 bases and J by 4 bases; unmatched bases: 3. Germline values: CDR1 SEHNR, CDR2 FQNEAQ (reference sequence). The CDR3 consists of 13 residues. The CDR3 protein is CASRPGQGYEQYF. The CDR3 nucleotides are TGTGCCAGCAGGCCGGGACAGGGGTACGAGCAGTACTTC.

This CDR3 is CSVESGAYGYTF. CDR3 sequence (DNA): TGCAGCGTTGAATCAGGGGCCTATGGCTACACCTTC. The rearrangement uses TRBV29-1 and TRBJ1-2; TRBD1 might be the D (6 bases). Germline assignment: CDR1 SQVTM and CDR2 ANQGSEA. This CDR3 has 12 amino acids. V lost 2 bases and J lost 4, with 8 bases in between.

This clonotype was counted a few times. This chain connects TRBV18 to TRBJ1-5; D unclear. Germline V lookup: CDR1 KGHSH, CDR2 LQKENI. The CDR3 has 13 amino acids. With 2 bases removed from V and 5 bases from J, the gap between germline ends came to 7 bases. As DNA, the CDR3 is TGTGCCAGCTCACCAATGGCCGATCAGCCCCAGCATTTT. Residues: CASSPMADQPQHF.

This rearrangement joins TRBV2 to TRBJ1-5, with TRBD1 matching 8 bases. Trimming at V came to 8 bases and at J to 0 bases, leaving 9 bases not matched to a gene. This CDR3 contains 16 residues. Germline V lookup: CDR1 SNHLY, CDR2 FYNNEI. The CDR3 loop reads CASGQGQPVSNQPQHF. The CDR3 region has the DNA TGTGCCAGCGGACAGGGACAGCCAGTTAGCAATCAGCCCCAGCATTTT.

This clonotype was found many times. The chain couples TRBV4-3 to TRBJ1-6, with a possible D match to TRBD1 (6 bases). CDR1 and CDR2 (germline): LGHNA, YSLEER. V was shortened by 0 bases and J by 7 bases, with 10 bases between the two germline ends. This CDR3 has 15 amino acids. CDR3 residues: CASSQDQGRNSPLHF. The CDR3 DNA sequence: TGCGCCAGCAGCCAAGACCAGGGGAGGAATTCACCCCTCCACTTT.

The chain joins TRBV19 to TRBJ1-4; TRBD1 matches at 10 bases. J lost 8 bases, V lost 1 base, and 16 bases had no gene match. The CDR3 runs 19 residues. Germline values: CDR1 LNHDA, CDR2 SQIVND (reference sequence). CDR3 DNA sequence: TGTGCCAGTAGTATAGGGACAGGGGGTCAAAGTAGCGGTAGAGAAAAACTGTTTTTT. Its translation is CASSIGTGGQSSGREKLFF.

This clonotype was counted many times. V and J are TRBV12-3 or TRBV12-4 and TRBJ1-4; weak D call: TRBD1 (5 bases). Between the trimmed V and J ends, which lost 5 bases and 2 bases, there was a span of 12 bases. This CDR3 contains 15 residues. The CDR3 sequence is CASSPSGPTNEKLFF. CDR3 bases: TGTGCCAGCAGTCCCTCGGGGCCTACTAATGAAAAACTGTTTTTT.

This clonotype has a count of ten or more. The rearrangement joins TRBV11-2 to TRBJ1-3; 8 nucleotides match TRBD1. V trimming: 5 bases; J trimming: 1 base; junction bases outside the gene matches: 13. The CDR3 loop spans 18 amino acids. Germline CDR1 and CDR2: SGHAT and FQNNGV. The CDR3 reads CASSRTTGGRISGNTIYF. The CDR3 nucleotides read TGTGCCAGCAGCCGTACCACAGGGGGTAGGATTTCTGGAAACACCATATATTTT.

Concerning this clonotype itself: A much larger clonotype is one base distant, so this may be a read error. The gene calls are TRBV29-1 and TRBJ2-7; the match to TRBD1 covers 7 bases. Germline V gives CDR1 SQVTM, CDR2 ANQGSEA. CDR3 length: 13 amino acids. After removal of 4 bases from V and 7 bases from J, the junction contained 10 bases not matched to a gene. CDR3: CSVVAGGYNEQYF. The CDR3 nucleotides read TGCAGCGTTGTGGCAGGGGGATACAATGAGCAGTACTTC.

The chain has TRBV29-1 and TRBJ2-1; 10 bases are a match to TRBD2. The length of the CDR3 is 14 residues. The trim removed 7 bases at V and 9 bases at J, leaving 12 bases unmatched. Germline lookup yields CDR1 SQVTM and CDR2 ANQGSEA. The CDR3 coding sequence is TGCAGCGAGAGCGATCTAGCGGGAGCTACTGAGCAGTTCTTC. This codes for CSESDLAGATEQFF.

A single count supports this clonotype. CDR3 DNA: TGTGCCAGAGCAGGGGGCACCGGGGAGCTGTTTTTT. Encoded protein: CARAGGTGELFF. The chain has TRBV6-4 and TRBJ2-2, with 7 bases identical to TRBD1. V was pared by 9 bases and J by 4 bases, with 2 bases of the junction left unmatched. Germline V CDR1 and CDR2: MRHNA, SNTAGT. The CDR3 length is 12 residues.

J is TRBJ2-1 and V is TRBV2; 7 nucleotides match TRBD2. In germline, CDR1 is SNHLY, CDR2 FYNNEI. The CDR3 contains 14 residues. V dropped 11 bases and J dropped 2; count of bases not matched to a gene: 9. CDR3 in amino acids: CAGKASGPYNEQFF. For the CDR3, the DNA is TGTGCCGGTAAGGCTAGCGGCCCCTACAATGAGCAGTTCTTC.

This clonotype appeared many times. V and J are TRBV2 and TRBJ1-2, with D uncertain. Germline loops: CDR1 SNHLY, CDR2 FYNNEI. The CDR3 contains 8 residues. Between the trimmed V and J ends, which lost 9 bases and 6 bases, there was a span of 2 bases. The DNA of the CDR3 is TGTGCCAGTGATGGCTACACCTTC. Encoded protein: CASDGYTF.

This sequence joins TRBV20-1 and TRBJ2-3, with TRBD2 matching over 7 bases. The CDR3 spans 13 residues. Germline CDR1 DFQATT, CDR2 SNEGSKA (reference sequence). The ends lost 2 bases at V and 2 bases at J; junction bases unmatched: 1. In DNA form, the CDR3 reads TGCAGTGCTAGAAGGGACTACACAGATACGCAGTATTTT. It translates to CSARRDYTDTQYF.

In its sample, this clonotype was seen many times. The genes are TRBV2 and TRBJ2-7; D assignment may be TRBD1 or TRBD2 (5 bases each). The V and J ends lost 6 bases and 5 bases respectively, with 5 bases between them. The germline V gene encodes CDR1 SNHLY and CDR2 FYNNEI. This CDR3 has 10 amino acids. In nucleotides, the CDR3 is TGTGCCAGCAGGGGGGACGAGCAGTACTTC. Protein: CASRGDEQYF.

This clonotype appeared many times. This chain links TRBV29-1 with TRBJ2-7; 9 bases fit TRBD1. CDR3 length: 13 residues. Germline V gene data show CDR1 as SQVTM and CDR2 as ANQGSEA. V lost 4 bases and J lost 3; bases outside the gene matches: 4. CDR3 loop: CSVVTGGGYEQYF. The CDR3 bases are TGCAGCGTTGTGACAGGGGGGGGCTACGAGCAGTACTTC.

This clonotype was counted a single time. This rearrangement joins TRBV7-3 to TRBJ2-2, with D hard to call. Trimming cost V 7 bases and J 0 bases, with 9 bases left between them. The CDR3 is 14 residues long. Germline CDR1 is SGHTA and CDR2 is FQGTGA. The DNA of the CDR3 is TGTGCCAGCACCATGGGCACGAACACCGGGGAGCTGTTTTTT. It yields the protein CASTMGTNTGELFF.

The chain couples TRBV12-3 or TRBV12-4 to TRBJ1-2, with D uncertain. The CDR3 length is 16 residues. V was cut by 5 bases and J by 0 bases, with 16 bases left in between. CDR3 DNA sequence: TGTGCCAGCAGTCCAGGACTGGACCGAGCTAACTATGGCTACACCTTC. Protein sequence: CASSPGLDRANYGYTF.

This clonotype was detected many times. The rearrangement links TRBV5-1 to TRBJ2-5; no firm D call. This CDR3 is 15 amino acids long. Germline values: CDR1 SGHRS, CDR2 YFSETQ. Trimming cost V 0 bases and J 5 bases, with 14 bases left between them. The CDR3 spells CASSLVRPTDETQYF. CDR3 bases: TGCGCCAGCAGCTTGGTACGCCCGACGGATGAGACCCAGTACTTC.

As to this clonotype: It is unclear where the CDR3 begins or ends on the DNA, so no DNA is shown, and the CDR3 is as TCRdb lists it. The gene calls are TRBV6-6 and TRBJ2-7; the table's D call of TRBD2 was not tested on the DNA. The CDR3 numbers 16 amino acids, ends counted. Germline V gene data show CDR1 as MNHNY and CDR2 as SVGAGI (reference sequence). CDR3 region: CACSARMLESSYEQYF.

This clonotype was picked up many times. The CDR3 loop is CASSISPGQPYGYTF. Here the CDR3 DNA reads TGTGCCAGTAGTATTAGTCCTGGGCAGCCCTATGGCTACACCTTC. The V and J genes are TRBV19 and TRBJ1-2; D remains ambiguous. The ends were cut back, 3 bases at V and 4 bases at J, with 15 bases in the middle. The germline gives CDR1 LNHDA, CDR2 SQIVND (reference sequence). The CDR3 spans 15 residues.

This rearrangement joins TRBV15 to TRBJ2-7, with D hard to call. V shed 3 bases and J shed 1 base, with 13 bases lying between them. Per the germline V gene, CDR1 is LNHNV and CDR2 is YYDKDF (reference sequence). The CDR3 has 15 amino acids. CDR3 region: CATSSFSRTSYEQYF. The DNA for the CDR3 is TGTGCCACCAGCAGCTTCTCGCGAACATCCTACGAGCAGTACTTC.

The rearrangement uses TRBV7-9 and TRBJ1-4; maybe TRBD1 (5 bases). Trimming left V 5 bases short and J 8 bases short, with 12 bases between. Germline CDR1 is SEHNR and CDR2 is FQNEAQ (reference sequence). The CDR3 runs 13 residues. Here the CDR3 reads CASSPGTSEKLFF. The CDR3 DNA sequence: TGTGCCAGCAGCCCCGGGACTAGCGAAAAACTGTTTTTT.